These 17 T cell receptor beta chains were all obtained from the same sample, sequenced in a study of cytomegalovirus exposure and HLA in healthy donors. 13 Jbeta primers and 60 Vbeta primers were used for the PCR. Measured with immunoSEQ multiplex PCR; TCRdb has only the in-frame clones, and not every one. Of about 130,000 clones detected, about 80% appear once; the ten largest clones hold approximately 2.8%. The specimen sequenced was PBMCs. The source is a boy aged 2 to 10 in good health and CMV-seronegative.

This chain links TRBV4-1 with TRBJ1-3; 9 nucleotides line up with TRBD1. Germline V gene data show CDR1 as MGHRA and CDR2 as YSYEKL. The length of the CDR3 is 16 residues. The V and J ends lost 1 base and 3 bases, in that order; junction bases with no gene match: 4. The DNA for the CDR3 is TGCGCCAGCAGCCAAGTCCGGACAGGGGATGGAAACACCATATATTTT. This encodes CASSQVRTGDGNTIYF.

DNA for the CDR3: TGTGCCAGCAGCTCCCTAGCGGGGGGGCACAATGAGCAGTTCTTC. Protein sequence: CASSSLAGGHNEQFF. V and J are TRBV6-4 and TRBJ2-1; 12 positions match TRBD2. CDR3 size: 15 residues. V lost 6 bases to trimming and J lost 5 bases; unmatched junction nucleotides: 5. CDR1 and CDR2 from the germline V gene are MRHNA and SNTAGT.

The table lists this clone with a few counts. The V call is TRBV6-4, the J call TRBJ2-1, with D possibly being TRBD2 (5 bases). The CDR3 spans 15 residues. Deletions cut 0 bases from V and 7 bases from J, with 13 bases between. Per the germline V gene, CDR1 is MRHNA and CDR2 is SNTAGT. CDR3 sequence: CASSDSGGPGNEQFF. CDR3 coding DNA: TGTGCCAGCAGTGACTCGGGCGGGCCGGGGAATGAGCAGTTCTTC.

The J gene is TRBJ2-1, the V gene TRBV19; 10 bases agree with TRBD2. Germline V gives CDR1 LNHDA, CDR2 SQIVND (reference sequence). CDR3 length equals 15 residues. Losses at the gene ends were 3 bases for V and 9 bases for J; bases not matched to a gene: 8. As DNA, the CDR3 is TGTGCCAGTAGTATGAGCGGGAGGGGTGGGGTTGAGCAGTTCTTC. It specifies CASSMSGRGGVEQFF.

The chain recombines TRBV7-9 with TRBJ1-1, with 7 bases fitting TRBD1. This CDR3 region has 13 residues. CDR1 SEHNR and CDR2 FQNEAQ come from the germline V gene (reference sequence). V lost 5 bases and J lost 1; bases outside the gene matches: 1. CDR3 protein: CASSGQENTEAFF. The CDR3 nucleotides are TGTGCCAGCAGCGGACAGGAGAACACTGAAGCTTTCTTT.

This rearrangement joins TRBV9 to TRBJ2-3; 7 bases are a match to TRBD2. Germline-derived CDR1 and CDR2 are SGDLS and YYNGEE. This CDR3 comprises 15 residues. J lost 6 bases, V lost 1 base, and 8 bases had no gene match. CDR3 sequence: CASSVLAGARDTQYF. DNA of the CDR3: TGTGCCAGCAGCGTATTAGCGGGTGCTAGGGATACGCAGTATTTT.

The rearrangement links TRBV6-1 to TRBJ2-2; tentatively, D is TRBD2 (6 bases). Germline-derived CDR1 and CDR2 are MNHNS and SASEGT. This CDR3 comprises 15 residues. With 7 bases removed from V and 0 bases from J, the gap between germline ends came to 12 bases. For the CDR3, the DNA is TGTGCCAGCAAGGGTTTAGCGGCGAACACCGGGGAGCTGTTTTTT. This gives the protein CASKGLAANTGELFF.

V and J are TRBV7-2 and TRBJ2-3; 7 nucleotides match TRBD1. The CDR3 is made up of 19 amino acids. Losses at the gene ends were 7 bases for V and 14 bases for J; bases not matched to a gene: 33. CDR1 and CDR2 from the germline V gene are SGHTA and FQGNSA. In nucleotides, the CDR3 is TGTGCCAGCAACGATAACTGGGACAGATCTGAAATACACAGATACAAGCTGTATTTT. It codes for CASNDNWDRSEIHRYKLYF.

The V gene is TRBV10-3, the J gene TRBJ1-1, with 9 bases lining up with TRBD1. Germline assignment: CDR1 ENHRY and CDR2 SYGVKD. There are 11 residues in the CDR3. V shed 11 bases, J shed 8 bases, and the junction held 6 bases outside the gene matches. In nucleotides, the CDR3 is TGTGCCGTTTCGGGACAGGGAGAAGCTTTCTTT. Its translation is CAVSGQGEAFF.

The chain recombines TRBV7-6 with TRBJ2-7, with unresolved D. This CDR3 has 14 residues. Germline lookup yields CDR1 SGHVS and CDR2 FNYEAQ. Trimming removed 5 bases from V and 5 bases from J, with 16 bases in between. CDR3 sequence: CASSLAPGSDEQYF. The CDR3 nucleotides read TGTGCCAGCAGCCTCGCTCCTGGAAGCGACGAGCAGTACTTC.

This clone was detected a few times. The V call is TRBV4-2, the J call TRBJ2-2, with 8 bases aligning to TRBD2. Germline CDR1 is LGHNA and CDR2 is YNFKEQ. CDR3 length equals 17 residues. V lost 5 bases to trimming and J lost 0 bases; unmatched junction nucleotides: 8. The CDR3 here is CASSTPSGGANTGELFF. The CDR3 bases are TGTGCCAGCAGCACACCGTCCGGGGGGGCGAACACCGGGGAGCTGTTTTTT.

The chain couples TRBV10-1 to TRBJ2-5, with 9 bases that match TRBD1. From germline, CDR1 is WNHNN and CDR2 SYGVQD (reference sequence). The CDR3 is 14 amino acids. With 5 bases clipped from V and 5 bases from J, the junction kept 6 bases outside the gene matches. The CDR3 bases are TGCGCCAGCAGTCGACAGGGGGTCCACGAGACCCAGTACTTC. This gives the protein CASSRQGVHETQYF.

This clone was detected only once. This CDR3 is CASRLQGLGKETQYF. CDR3 sequence (DNA): TGTGCCAGCAGATTACAGGGGTTGGGAAAGGAGACCCAGTACTTC. The chain couples TRBV6-6 to TRBJ2-5; 7 bases are shared with TRBD1. Germline CDR1 reads MNHNY; CDR2 reads SVGAGI (reference sequence). This CDR3 region has 15 residues. With V trimmed by 6 bases and J by 5 bases, 12 bases remained unmatched.

The V gene is TRBV6-5, the J gene TRBJ1-3; weak D call: TRBD1 (5 bases). CDR1 MNHEY and CDR2 SVGAGI come from the germline V gene. The CDR3 spans 14 residues. Trimming pared 2 bases from V and 7 bases from J, leaving 12 bases between. CDR3 DNA: TGTGCCAGCAGTTACGAGCAGGGCGGTAACACCATATATTTT. It codes for CASSYEQGGNTIYF.

This clone was picked up one time. The J gene is TRBJ2-6, the V gene TRBV19; D gene uncertain. This CDR3 spans 17 amino acids. Germline V gives CDR1 LNHDA, CDR2 SQIVND (reference sequence). Trimming stripped 2 bases from V and 0 bases from J, with 11 bases between. CDR3 amino acids: CASSISLGGSGANVLTF. CDR3 bases: TGTGCCAGTAGTATAAGTCTCGGCGGCTCTGGGGCCAACGTCCTGACTTTC.

The V call is TRBV7-8, the J call TRBJ1-1, with D tentatively TRBD1 (6 bases). Germline values: CDR1 SGHVS, CDR2 FQNEAQ. The CDR3 spans 17 residues. Trimming took 1 base from V and 0 from J, leaving 15 bases between them. CDR3 protein: CASSLEWGRSLNTEAFF. CDR3 bases: TGTGCCAGCAGCTTAGAATGGGGGCGGAGCTTGAACACTGAAGCTTTCTTT.

The J gene is TRBJ1-5, the V gene TRBV5-6, with D uncertain. The germline CDR1 and CDR2 sequences are SGHDT and YYEEEE. The CDR3 totals 14 residues. Trimming took 1 base from V and 2 from J, leaving 7 bases between them. The CDR3 spells CASSLSGRNQPQHF. CDR3 nucleotides: TGTGCCAGCAGCTTGAGCGGCCGCAATCAGCCCCAGCATTTT.